Listed below are T cell receptor beta chains from one sample, sequenced in a study of T-cell memory formation after mild COVID-19. Via MiXCR, TCRdb re-called the 5' RACE reads, giving one row per CDR3 protein. In the table there are approximately 580,000 distinct CDR3 sequences, about a fifth of which are singletons. The sequenced material came from PBMCs or a T cell subset sorted from them (not recorded which). The origin of the receptors is an adult woman who had mild COVID-19 (a few samples of this study predate the infection). Cell type and time point are not known. The CDR3 runs from the conserved cysteine through the conserved F or W. The order of the fields is CDR3 length, V gene, CDR3 protein.

13 | TRBV5-1 | CASSLNERAGQYF
21 | TRBV5-1 | CASSLKKRTSGRAVDYYEQYF
14 | TRBV6-6 | CASSFDLGQAEAFF
16 | TRBV9 | CASSPGTAGRNQPQHF
15 | TRBV7-9 | CASSARTGMSTEAFF
12 | TRBV12-3/TRBV12-4 | CASSFALDTQYF
17 | TRBV7-3 | CASSPSGVEGAKNIQYF
13 | TRBV7-9 | CASSLGPLSEAFF
13 | TRBV25-1 | CASSARSGWSYTF
13 | TRBV20-1 | CSAHRAESEKLFF
14 | TRBV4-2 | CASSQGTNYNEQFF
15 | TRBV20-1 | CSAPTGQGSNQPQHF
14 | TRBV5-6 | CASSLNPQTGELFF
16 | TRBV6-5 | CASSYAPQGADSPLHF
12 | TRBV7-9 | CASSLGAGELFF
14 | TRBV20-1 | CSARDAGSSYEQYF